This entry features one T cell receptor (beta chain) sequence. The data belong to a study of blood T cell repertoires in COVID-19. Across the whole study: Whether acute or convalescent, the COVID-19 samples came from the United States, Italy and Spain. In each case, the material was cDNA or gDNA derived from T cells, B-cell-depleted T cells, or PBMCs.

Assay used: immunoSEQ multiplex PCR; TCRdb lists only in-frame clones, some missing. The table includes some 200,000 clones, approximately 87% detected once. The CDR3 loop spans 13 amino acids. Per the germline V gene, CDR1 is SEHNR and CDR2 is FQNEAQ (reference sequence). Trimming took off 1 base at V and 1 base at J, with 4 bases between the two ends. This sequence was found in a middle-aged man with active or convalescent COVID-19. The specimen sequenced was peripheral blood. V and J are TRBV7-9 and TRBJ2-5; D unclear. The CDR3 DNA follows: TGTGCCAGCAGCTTAGACACCCAAGAGACCCAGTACTTC. Its protein product is CASSLDTQETQYF.